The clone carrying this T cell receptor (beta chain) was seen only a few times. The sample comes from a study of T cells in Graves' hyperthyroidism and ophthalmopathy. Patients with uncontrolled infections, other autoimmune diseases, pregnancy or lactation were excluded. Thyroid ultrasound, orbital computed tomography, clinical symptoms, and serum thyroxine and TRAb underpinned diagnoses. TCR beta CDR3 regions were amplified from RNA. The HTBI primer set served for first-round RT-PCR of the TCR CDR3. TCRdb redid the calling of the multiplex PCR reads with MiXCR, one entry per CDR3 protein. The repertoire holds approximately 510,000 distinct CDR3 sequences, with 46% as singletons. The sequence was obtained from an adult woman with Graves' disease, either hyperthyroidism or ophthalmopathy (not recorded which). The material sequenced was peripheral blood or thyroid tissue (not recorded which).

The CDR3 DNA is TGCAGCGTCGACCTACTAGCTGGAGAGACCCAGTACTTC. As protein: CSVDLLAGETQYF. The chain couples TRBV29-1 to TRBJ2-5; possible D gene TRBD2, 6 bases. The CDR3 extends over 13 amino acids. V lost 6 bases to trimming and J lost 4 bases, with 15 bases between them. CDR1 SQVTM and CDR2 ANQGSEA come from the germline V gene.